This is a list of T cell receptor beta chains from one sample in a study of T cell responses to AZD1222 COVID-19 vaccine. Using immunoSEQ multiplex PCR, the repertoire was profiled, and TCRdb retains in-frame clones only, with some absent. The repertoire holds approximately 100,000 clones, with roughly 91% as singletons. This sample comprised peripheral blood, obtained 28 days after the second AZD1222 dose. The receptors were sampled from an adult who received the AZD1222 COVID-19 vaccine. CDR3s include the opening cysteine and the closing phenylalanine or tryptophan. Clone size is given for some rows only: seen once, a few or many times, or a class if the clone is expanded.

>13|TRBV5-6|.
CASSLAGLGGYTF
>15|TRBV2|once
CASSRRGQGDYGYTF
>14|TRBV7-9|.
CASSMTGEDTEAFF
>16|TRBV24-1|.
CATSDPSVLGGDTQYF
>17|TRBV7-8|once
CASSLARFPGKAYEQYF
>17|TRBV27|.
CASSLSIKGASLYGYTF
>14|TRBV27|.
CASSWLGKNTEAFF
>13|TRBV29-1|.
CSVEDGTRDTQYF
>11|TRBV27|.
CASRGFFEQYF
>17|TRBV23-1|.
CASSQSGSGRKSQPQHF
>15|TRBV28|.
CASSGTRRGSNTIYF
>16|TRBV4-3|.
CASSPVAGGTYNEQFF
>15|TRBV5-4|.
CASSSPGQGYNEQFF
>13|TRBV7-8|.
CASSGDSQRPQHF
>14|TRBV5-1|.
CASSADRGHSPLHF
>14|TRBV4-3|.
CASSQERGVHTQYF
>15|TRBV5-1|.
CASSLQGAAGNTIYF
>12|TRBV12-3/TRBV12-4|.
CASSLQPDGYTF
>15|TRBV7-8|.
CASSARTGSNQPQHF
>19|TRBV7-2|once
CASSFYGTGGGLNNQPQHF
>15|TRBV5-6|.
CASSSTGGVATEAFF
>15|TRBV9|.
CASSGTGVGANVLTF
>13|TRBV27|.
CASSFSGTGELFF
>15|TRBV27|.
CASSLDPDSGNTIYF
>14|TRBV5-4|.
CASSLGSFTGELFF